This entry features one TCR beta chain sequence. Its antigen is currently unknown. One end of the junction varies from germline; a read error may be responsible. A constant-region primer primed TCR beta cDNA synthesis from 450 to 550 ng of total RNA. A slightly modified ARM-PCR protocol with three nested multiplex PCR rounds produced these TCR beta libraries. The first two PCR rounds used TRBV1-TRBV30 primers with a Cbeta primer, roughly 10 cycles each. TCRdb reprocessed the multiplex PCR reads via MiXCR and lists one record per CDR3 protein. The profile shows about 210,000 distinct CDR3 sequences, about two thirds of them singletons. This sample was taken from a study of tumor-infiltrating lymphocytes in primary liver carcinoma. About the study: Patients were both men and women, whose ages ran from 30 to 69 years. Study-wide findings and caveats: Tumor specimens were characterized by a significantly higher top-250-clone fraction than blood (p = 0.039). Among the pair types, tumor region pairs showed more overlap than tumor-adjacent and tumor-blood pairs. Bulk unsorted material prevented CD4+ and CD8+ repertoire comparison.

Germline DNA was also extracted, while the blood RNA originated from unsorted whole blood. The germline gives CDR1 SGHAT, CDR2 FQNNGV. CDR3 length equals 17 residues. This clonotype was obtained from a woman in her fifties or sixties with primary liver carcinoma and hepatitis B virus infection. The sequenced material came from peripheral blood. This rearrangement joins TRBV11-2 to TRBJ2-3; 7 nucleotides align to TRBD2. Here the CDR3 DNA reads TGTGCCAGCAGCTTAGTGGGAGTAGCGACTAGCATAGATTCGCAGTATTTT. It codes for CASSLVGVATSIDSQYF.